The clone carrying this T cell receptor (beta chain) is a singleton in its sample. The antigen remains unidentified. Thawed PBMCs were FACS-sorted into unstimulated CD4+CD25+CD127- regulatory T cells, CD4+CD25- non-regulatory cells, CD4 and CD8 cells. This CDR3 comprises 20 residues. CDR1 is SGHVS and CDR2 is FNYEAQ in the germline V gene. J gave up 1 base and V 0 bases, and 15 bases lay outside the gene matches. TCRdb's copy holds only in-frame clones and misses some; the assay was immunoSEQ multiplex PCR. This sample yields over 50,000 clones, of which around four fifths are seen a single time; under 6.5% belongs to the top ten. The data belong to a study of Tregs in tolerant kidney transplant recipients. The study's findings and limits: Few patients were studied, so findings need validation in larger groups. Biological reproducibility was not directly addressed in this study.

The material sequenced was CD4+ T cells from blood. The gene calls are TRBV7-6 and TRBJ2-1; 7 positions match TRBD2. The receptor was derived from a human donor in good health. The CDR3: CASSLALGGRWGSSYNEQFF. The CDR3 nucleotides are TGTGCCAGCAGCTTAGCCCTCGGGGGGAGGTGGGGATCGTCCTACAATGAGCAGTTCTTC.